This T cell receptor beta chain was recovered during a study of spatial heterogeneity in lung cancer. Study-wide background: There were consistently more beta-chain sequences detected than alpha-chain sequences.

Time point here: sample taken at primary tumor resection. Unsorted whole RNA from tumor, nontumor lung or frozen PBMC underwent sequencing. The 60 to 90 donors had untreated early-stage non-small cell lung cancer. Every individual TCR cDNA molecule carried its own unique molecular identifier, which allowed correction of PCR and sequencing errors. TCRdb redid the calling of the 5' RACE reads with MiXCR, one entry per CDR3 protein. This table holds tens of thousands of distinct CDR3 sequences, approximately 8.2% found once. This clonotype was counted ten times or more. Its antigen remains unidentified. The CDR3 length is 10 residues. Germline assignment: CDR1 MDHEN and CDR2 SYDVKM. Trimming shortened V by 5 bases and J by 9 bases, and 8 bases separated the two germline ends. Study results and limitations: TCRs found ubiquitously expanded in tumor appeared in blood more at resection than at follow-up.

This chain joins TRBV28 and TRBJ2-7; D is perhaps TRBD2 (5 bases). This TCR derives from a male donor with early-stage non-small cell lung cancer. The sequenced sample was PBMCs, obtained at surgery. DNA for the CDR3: TGTGCCAGCAGTCCGCGGGTGCAGTACTTC. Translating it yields CASSPRVQYF.